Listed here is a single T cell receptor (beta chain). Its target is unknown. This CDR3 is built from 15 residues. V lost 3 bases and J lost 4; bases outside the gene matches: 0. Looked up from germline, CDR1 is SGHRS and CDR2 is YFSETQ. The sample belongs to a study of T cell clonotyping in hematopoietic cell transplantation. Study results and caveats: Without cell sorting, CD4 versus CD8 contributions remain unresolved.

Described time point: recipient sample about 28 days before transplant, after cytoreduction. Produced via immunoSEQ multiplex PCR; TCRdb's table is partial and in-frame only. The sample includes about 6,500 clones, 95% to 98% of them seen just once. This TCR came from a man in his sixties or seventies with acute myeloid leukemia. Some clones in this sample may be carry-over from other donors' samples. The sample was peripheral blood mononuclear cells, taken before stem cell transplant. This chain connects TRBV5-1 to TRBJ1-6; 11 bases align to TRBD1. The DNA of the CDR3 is TGCGCCAGCAGCTGGGACAGGGGGTATAATTCACCCCTCCACTTT. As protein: CASSWDRGYNSPLHF.